The present entry profiles one T cell receptor (beta chain) with its context. These data belong to a study of T cell changes during pregnancy in multiple sclerosis. The CDR3 has 15 residues. The V gene lost 4 bases and the J gene lost 0 bases, with 8 bases spanning the gap. Germline assignment: CDR1 SGHNT and CDR2 YYREEE (reference sequence). TCRdb's table, derived via immunoSEQ multiplex PCR, lists solely in-frame clones and lacks some. The sample has tens of thousands of clones; 75% to 95% are singletons. The source material was peripheral blood, sampled in the first trimester of pregnancy. The receptor comes from a female donor in good health, enrolled as a control in a pregnancy study. The chain carries TRBV5-4 and TRBJ2-6; weak D call: TRBD1 (5 bases). CDR3 amino acids: CASSPTDSGANVLTF. DNA of the CDR3: TGTGCCAGCAGCCCGACAGACTCTGGGGCCAACGTCCTGACTTTC.